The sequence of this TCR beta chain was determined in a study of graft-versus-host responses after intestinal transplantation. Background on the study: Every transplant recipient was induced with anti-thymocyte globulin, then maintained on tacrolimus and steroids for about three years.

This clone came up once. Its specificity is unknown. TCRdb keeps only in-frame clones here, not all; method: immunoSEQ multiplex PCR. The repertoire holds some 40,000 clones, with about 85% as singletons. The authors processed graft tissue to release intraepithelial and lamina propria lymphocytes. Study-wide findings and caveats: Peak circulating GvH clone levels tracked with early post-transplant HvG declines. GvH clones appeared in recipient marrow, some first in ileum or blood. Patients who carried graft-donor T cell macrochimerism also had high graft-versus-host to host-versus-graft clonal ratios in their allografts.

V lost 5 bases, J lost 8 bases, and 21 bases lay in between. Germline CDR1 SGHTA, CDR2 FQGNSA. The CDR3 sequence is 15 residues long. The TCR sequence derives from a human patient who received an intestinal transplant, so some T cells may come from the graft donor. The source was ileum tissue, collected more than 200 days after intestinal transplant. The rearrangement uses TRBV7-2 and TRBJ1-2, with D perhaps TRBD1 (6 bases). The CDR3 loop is CASSLTGIASLGYTF. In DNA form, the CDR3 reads TGTGCCAGCAGCCTGACAGGCATTGCCTCATTGGGCTACACCTTC.